This T cell receptor beta chain was sequenced for a study of Tregs in tolerant kidney transplant recipients. TCRdb keeps only in-frame clones here, not all; method: immunoSEQ multiplex PCR. The table records 40,000 to 50,000 clones, under 95% of them present only once. Germline CDR1 is SGHRS and CDR2 is YFSETQ. CDR3 length: 19 amino acids. With V trimmed by 5 bases and J by 3 bases, 18 bases remained unmatched. Unstimulated regulatory T cells (CD4+CD25+CD127-), CD4+CD25- non-regulatory cells, CD4 and CD8 cells were FACS-sorted from thawed PBMCs. The rearrangement links TRBV5-1 to TRBJ2-1, with 9 bases lining up with TRBD2. The sequence derives from a human donor in good health. Sequenced: Tregs from blood. The DNA for the CDR3 is TGCGCCAGCAGTTTAGACTACGCGGGGGGGCCAGGCTACTACAATGAGCAGTTCTTC. Protein sequence: CASSLDYAGGPGYYNEQFF.